These 19 T cell receptor beta chains were sequenced from one sample in a study of PD-1 blockade in classical Hodgkin lymphoma. Noted time point: newly diagnosed, previously untreated cHL patient sample. Magnetic depletion of unwanted cells isolated CD4+ T cells from thawed PBMCs. Generated by immunoSEQ multiplex PCR, the TCRdb table keeps only in-frame clones and is missing some. The sample includes roughly 30,000 clones, 85% to 90% of them seen just once. Sequences were obtained from CD4+ T cells from blood. The receptors were sampled from a human donor with classical Hodgkin lymphoma.

J is TRBJ2-1 and V is TRBV5-4; 10 nucleotides agree with TRBD2. Per the germline V gene, CDR1 is SGHNT and CDR2 is YYREEE (reference sequence). J was trimmed by 4 bases and V by 4 bases; bases with no gene match: 8. This CDR3 comprises 16 residues. The DNA of the CDR3 is TGTGCCAGCAGCCGCGCCAGGACTAGCGGATACAATGAGCAGTTCTTC. The encoded protein is CASSRARTSGYNEQFF.

This clone was recorded once. This chain uses TRBV7-9 with TRBJ2-2; possibly TRBD1 for D (6 bases). The CDR3 runs 15 residues. Trimming removed 0 bases at V and 3 bases at J, with 8 bases between. Per the germline V gene, CDR1 is SEHNR and CDR2 is FQNEAQ (reference sequence). The CDR3 spells CASSLAGGYTGELFF. Written as DNA, the CDR3 is TGTGCCAGCAGCTTAGCTGGGGGCTACACCGGGGAGCTGTTTTTT.

This chain joins TRBV5-1 and TRBJ2-7; 11 bases are a match to TRBD1. With 4 bases clipped from V and 6 bases from J, the junction kept 6 bases outside the gene matches. The germline V gene has CDR1 SGHRS and CDR2 YFSETQ. This CDR3 comprises 14 residues. As DNA, the CDR3 is TGCGCCAGCAGCGTCGGACAGGGGGCTCGCGAGCAGTACTTC. Translation: CASSVGQGAREQYF. Using reference TRBV5-1 and TRBJ2-7 for the parts outside the CDR3, the full variable domain is KAGVTQTPRYLIKTRGQQVTLSCSPISGHRSVSWYQQTPGQGLQFLFEYFSETQRNKGNFPGRFSGRQFSNSRSEMNVSTLELGDSALYLCASSVGQGAREQYFGPGTRLTVT.

The chain uses TRBV19 and TRBJ1-4; the match to TRBD1 covers 8 bases. Per the germline V gene, CDR1 is LNHDA and CDR2 is SQIVND (reference sequence). Trimming took 6 bases from V and 8 from J; bases not matched to a gene: 8. The CDR3 runs 14 residues. The CDR3 bases are TGTGCCAGTAGACCCAGGGGGCGCGGAGAAAAACTGTTTTTT. It yields the protein CASRPRGRGEKLFF.

For the CDR3, the DNA is TGTGCCAGCAGCCCCGACAGAGTCAATCAGCCCCAGCATTTT. It encodes CASSPDRVNQPQHF. The genes are TRBV7-2 and TRBJ1-5; tentatively, D is TRBD1 (5 bases). Germline-derived CDR1 and CDR2 are SGHTA and FQGNSA. V dropped 5 bases and J dropped 3 bases, with 11 bases sitting between them. The CDR3 has 14 residues.

V is TRBV9 and J is TRBJ2-1; TRBD2 agrees at 8 bases. CDR1 and CDR2 from the germline V gene are SGDLS and YYNGEE. CDR3 size: 17 residues. The V gene end was trimmed by 5 bases and the J gene end by 4 bases; junction bases not matched to a gene: 14. The CDR3 reads CASSEGSGGGIYNEQFF. The CDR3 nucleotides are TGTGCCAGCAGTGAGGGGTCGGGCGGGGGGATTTACAATGAGCAGTTCTTC.

V is TRBV5-5 and J is TRBJ2-4, with D perhaps TRBD1 (6 bases). V gave up 5 bases and J gave up 0 bases, with 9 bases separating them. CDR1 and CDR2 from the germline V gene are SGHKS and YYEKEE (reference sequence). This CDR3 spans 14 amino acids. The CDR3 region has the DNA TGTGCCAGCAGTCAACAGGGAGCCAAAAACATTCAGTACTTC. This translates into CASSQQGAKNIQYF. The whole variable domain, remainder taken from reference TRBV5-5 and TRBJ2-4, is DAGVTQSPTHLIKTRGQQVTLRCSPISGHKSVSWYQQVLGQGPQFIFQYYEKEERGRGNFPDRFSARQFPNYSSELNVNALLLGDSALYLCASSQQGAKNIQYFGAGTRLSVL.

The rearrangement joins TRBV5-1 to TRBJ1-3; D ambiguous. V gave up 0 bases and J gave up 0 bases, with 4 bases separating them. CDR1 and CDR2 from the germline V gene are SGHRS and YFSETQ. The length of the CDR3 is 14 residues. CDR3 bases: TGCGCCAGCAGCTTGGACAGCTCTGGAAACACCATATATTTT. Translation gives CASSLDSSGNTIYF.

This clone appeared once. The J gene is TRBJ2-3, the V gene TRBV9; possibly TRBD1 for D (5 bases). The CDR3 is 16 residues long. Germline V CDR1 and CDR2: SGDLS, YYNGEE. Between the trimmed V and J ends, which lost 0 bases and 2 bases, there was a span of 13 bases. The CDR3 protein is CASSVVLSGNTDTQYF. Here the CDR3 DNA reads TGTGCCAGCAGCGTAGTACTGTCAGGGAACACAGATACGCAGTATTTT.

This clone occurred a few times. V gene TRBV6-6 combines with J gene TRBJ1-2; TRBD1 matches at 8 bases. The ends lost 6 bases at V and 6 bases at J; junction bases unmatched: 6. Germline CDR1 MNHNY, CDR2 SVGAGI (reference sequence). CDR3 length: 13 amino acids. CDR3 coding DNA: TGTGCCAGCAGGGACAGGGTTTACGATGGCTACACCTTC. Amino acid sequence: CASRDRVYDGYTF.

The V and J genes are TRBV19 and TRBJ2-1, with a possible D match to TRBD1 (5 bases). Deletions cut 4 bases from V and 8 bases from J, with 9 bases between. Germline CDR1 reads LNHDA; CDR2 reads SQIVND (reference sequence). The CDR3 covers 12 residues. CDR3 bases: TGTGCCAGTAGTACAGGGTGGCATGAGCAGTTCTTC. The encoded protein is CASSTGWHEQFF. Supplemented by reference TRBV19 and TRBJ2-1, the full variable domain reads DGGITQSPKYLFRKEGQNVTLSCEQNLNHDAMYWYRQDPGQGLRLIYYSQIVNDFQKGDIAEGYSVSREKKESFPLTVTSAQKNPTAFYLCASSTGWHEQFFGPGTRLTVL.

The V gene is TRBV12-2, the J gene TRBJ1-4; the table's TRBD1 call for D was not verified on the DNA. TRBV12-2 is a pseudogene. The length of the CDR3 is 18 residues. The CDR3 nucleotides are TGTGCAAGTCGCCCTGATCGACGGCGAGAACAGGGGGCGGAAAAACTGTTTTTT. This encodes CASRPDRRREQGAEKLFF.

The genes are TRBV6-6 and TRBJ1-2, with no clear D. The germline V gene has CDR1 MNHNY and CDR2 SVGAGI (reference sequence). Trimming cost V 0 bases and J 3 bases, with 8 bases left between them. CDR3 length: 14 amino acids. The CDR3 DNA sequence: TGTGCCAGCAGTTACTCGCGGGTGTACTATGGCTACACCTTC. This gives the protein CASSYSRVYYGYTF.

This rearrangement joins TRBV6-5 to TRBJ1-2; TRBD1 is a possible D gene (5 bases). Germline CDR1 reads MNHEY; CDR2 reads SVGAGI. The CDR3 sequence is 14 residues long. The V end lost 10 bases, the J end lost 1 base, and 16 bases lay between the germline ends. The CDR3 spells CATTPRRGNYGYTF. As DNA, the CDR3 is TGTGCCACAACTCCCCGGAGGGGTAACTATGGCTACACCTTC.

This chain connects TRBV9 to TRBJ1-1; 7 bases agree with TRBD1. Germline assignment: CDR1 SGDLS and CDR2 YYNGEE. The CDR3 extends over 14 amino acids. V dropped 3 bases and J dropped 0; count of bases not matched to a gene: 2. The chain's CDR3 is CASSAGGMNTEAFF. As DNA, the CDR3 is TGTGCCAGCAGCGCAGGGGGTATGAACACTGAAGCTTTCTTT.

The chain combines TRBV11-3 with TRBJ2-1, with D perhaps TRBD1 (5 bases). The CDR3 totals 13 residues. CDR1 is SGHNT, CDR2 YENEEA, per germline. The V and J ends lost 3 bases and 8 bases respectively, with 11 bases between them. CDR3 DNA sequence: TGTGCCAGCAGCTTCCCCCCAGGGTATGAGCAGTTCTTC. This translates into CASSFPPGYEQFF.

The chain employs TRBV29-1 and TRBJ2-1; D is unclear. Trimming left V 2 bases short and J 5 bases short, with 10 bases between. Germline V lookup: CDR1 SQVTM, CDR2 ANQGSEA. The CDR3 loop spans 13 amino acids. In DNA form, the CDR3 reads TGCAGCGTTGAAAGGTCCTTAAACAATGAGCAGTTCTTC. The encoded protein is CSVERSLNNEQFF.

The J gene is TRBJ1-5, the V gene TRBV19, with D hard to call. The germline V gene has CDR1 LNHDA and CDR2 SQIVND (reference sequence). The CDR3 is made up of 14 amino acids. The ends were cut back, 4 bases at V and 7 bases at J, with 14 bases in the middle. CDR3 loop: CASSTGANGQPQHF. DNA for the CDR3: TGTGCCAGTAGTACCGGCGCTAACGGGCAGCCCCAGCATTTT.

The chain combines TRBV7-2 with TRBJ2-7; 12 bases are a match to TRBD2. The CDR3 runs 16 residues. V shed 3 bases, J shed 2 bases, and the junction held 5 bases outside the gene matches. Germline CDR1 is SGHTA and CDR2 is FQGNSA. Written as DNA, the CDR3 is TGTGCCAGCAGCTTTCGGACTAGCGGGGTTACCTACGAGCAGTACTTC. Residues: CASSFRTSGVTYEQYF.